A selection of T cell receptor beta chains follows, all from one sample in a study of blood T cell repertoires in COVID-19. Assay: immunoSEQ multiplex PCR; the TCRdb copy retains only in-frame clones and omits some. The sample includes approximately 330,000 clones, roughly 87% seen only once; the top ten take around 9.9%. What was sequenced was peripheral blood. These TCRs come from a man younger than 45 with COVID-19, enrolled during active disease. CDR3s include the opening cysteine and the closing phenylalanine or tryptophan. A D gene is named only where the DNA matches it firmly. Where a row states a size, it is once, few, many or the class of an expanded clone; other rows omit it.

clone_size,j_call,cdr3_length,v_call,d_call,cdr3_nt,cdr3_aa
.,TRBJ2-7,12,TRBV7-3,.,TGTGCCAGCAGCTTAGTCAGCTACGAGCAGTACTTC,CASSLVSYEQYF
.,TRBJ2-1,15,TRBV7-2,TRBD1,TGTGCCAGCAGCCCAGGACAGGGGTGGGTCAATGAGCAGTTCTTC,CASSPGQGWVNEQFF
.,TRBJ2-7,17,TRBV6-2/TRBV6-3,TRBD1,TGTGCCAGCAGTCCGGACAGGGGGAGCCTACGATGGAGCGAGCAGTACTTC,CASSPDRGSLRWSEQYF
.,TRBJ2-7,16,TRBV7-2,TRBD1,TGTGCCAGCAGCCCCCTCGGGGCAGGGGGAGCCTACGAGCAGTACTTC,CASSPLGAGGAYEQYF
.,TRBJ1-5,15,TRBV19,.,TGTGCCAGTAGTATAGAGGCGGGGGGTAACCAGCCCCAGCATTTT,CASSIEAGGNQPQHF
.,TRBJ2-2,14,TRBV3-1/TRBV3-2,.,TGTGCCAGCAGCCGGGACACCAACACCGGGGAGCTGTTTTTT,CASSRDTNTGELFF
once,TRBJ2-7,16,TRBV7-2,.,TGTGCCAGCAGCCCCCCCCTCGAGAGGAGGGCCTACGAGCAGTACTTC,CASSPPLERRAYEQYF
.,TRBJ1-2,16,TRBV5-5,.,TGTGCCAGCAGCCTCCGACAGGTTCCGAGGGGCTATGGCTACACCTTC,CASSLRQVPRGYGYTF
.,TRBJ2-7,15,TRBV7-2,TRBD2,TGTGCCAGCAGCTCGGGAGCGGGAGGGTCCTACGAGCAGTACTTC,CASSSGAGGSYEQYF
.,TRBJ1-5,15,TRBV5-1,TRBD1,TGCGCCAGCAGCCTACAGGGGCAAACCCATCAGCCCCAGCATTTT,CASSLQGQTHQPQHF
.,TRBJ2-7,13,TRBV12-3/TRBV12-4,TRBD1,TGTGCCAGCAGCGACAGGGCATCCTACGAGCAGTACTTC,CASSDRASYEQYF
.,TRBJ2-7,15,TRBV30,TRBD2,TGTGCCGTCAACCAGGGACTAGCGGGAGTCCACGAGCAGTACTTC,CAVNQGLAGVHEQYF
.,TRBJ1-5,14,TRBV20-1,TRBD1,TGCAGTGCTAGTAAGACAGGGGCTTATCAGCCCCAGCATTTT,CSASKTGAYQPQHF
.,TRBJ1-2,12,TRBV7-2,TRBD1,TGTGCCACCCGGGACAGGGGGGGCATCTACACCTTC,CATRDRGGIYTF
.,TRBJ2-1,16,TRBV10-3,TRBD2,TGTGCCATCAGTGGGGTAGCGGGAGGAGTCGTAGATGAGCAGTTCTTC,CAISGVAGGVVDEQFF
.,TRBJ2-1,19,TRBV4-3,.,TGCGCCAGCAGCCAAGATTCGTTTGAGAACCCTGAACGAGATAATGAGCAGTTCTTC,CASSQDSFENPERDNEQFF
.,TRBJ1-5,14,TRBV6-5,.,TGTGCCAGCAGTTACTGGGCAGGCTATCAGCCCCAGCATTTT,CASSYWAGYQPQHF
once,TRBJ1-5,15,TRBV11-2,TRBD1,TGTGCCAGCAGCTCACTACAGGGGGGAAATCAGCCCCAGCATTTT,CASSSLQGGNQPQHF
few,TRBJ2-2,18,TRBV4-2,TRBD2,TGTGCCAGCAGCCAAGATGTCATGGCGGGAGCCGACACCGGGGAGCTGTTTTTT,CASSQDVMAGADTGELFF
.,TRBJ1-6,16,TRBV28,.,TGTGCCAGCAGTTTAAAACGGAGCTCCTATAATTCACCCCTCCACTTT,CASSLKRSSYNSPLHF
.,TRBJ2-7,12,TRBV25-1,TRBD1,TGTGCCAGCAGTGGAGGGGGCGGGGAGCAGTACTTC,CASSGGGGEQYF
.,TRBJ2-7,13,TRBV28,.,TGTGCCAGCAGTTCCTCCAACAGGGCAGAGCAGTACTTC,CASSSSNRAEQYF
once,TRBJ2-1,15,TRBV6-5,TRBD1,TGTGCCAGCAGTTACATGACAGGGTCCATAAATGAGCAGTTCTTC,CASSYMTGSINEQFF
once,TRBJ1-3,16,TRBV9,TRBD1,TGTGCCAGCAGCGGTGAAAGAGGGACAGCTAGAAACACCATATATTTT,CASSGERGTARNTIYF
.,TRBJ2-7,15,TRBV2,.,TGTGCCAGCAGAGCTGGGACAAGAAAAATCTACGAGCAGTACTTC,CASRAGTRKIYEQYF
.,TRBJ1-1,12,TRBV25-1,.,TGTGCCAGCAGTGACCAGGGATCCGAAGCTTTCTTT,CASSDQGSEAFF
.,TRBJ1-2,13,TRBV16,.,TGTGCCAGCAGCCTAGGGGAAAGCTATGGCTACACCTTC,CASSLGESYGYTF
.,TRBJ2-1,18,TRBV19,TRBD2,TGTGCCAGTACTCGGACTAGCGGGAGTCGGACCCTTTACAATGAGCAGTTCTTC,CASTRTSGSRTLYNEQFF
.,TRBJ1-6,16,TRBV5-1,TRBD1,TGCGCCAGCAGCTCGAAGGGACAGTTGGGTAATTCACCCCTCCACTTT,CASSSKGQLGNSPLHF
.,TRBJ1-1,15,TRBV18,.,TGTGCCAGCTCACCAATTTCTCAGGGAGGAACTGAAGCTTTCTTT,CASSPISQGGTEAFF
once,TRBJ2-5,14,TRBV9,.,TGTGCCAGCAGCGTAATGGAGGGCAGAGAGACCCAGTACTTC,CASSVMEGRETQYF
.,TRBJ2-1,13,TRBV9,.,TGTGCCAGCAGCGTCCTTAGCGGAAATGAGCAGTTCTTC,CASSVLSGNEQFF
.,TRBJ2-1,16,TRBV6-4,TRBD1,TGTGCCAGCAGTGACGGGCACCGACAGGGGAAGGATGAGCAGTTCTTC,CASSDGHRQGKDEQFF
.,TRBJ2-2,17,TRBV24-1,.,TGTGCCACCAGTGATTCCTCCCGGGGAACGAACACCGGGGAGCTGTTTTTT,CATSDSSRGTNTGELFF
.,TRBJ1-6,15,TRBV6-5,.,TGTGCCAGCACCCCGGGGGGCAGCCTTAATTCACCCCTCCACTTT,CASTPGGSLNSPLHF
.,TRBJ2-1,14,TRBV5-6,TRBD1,TGTGCCAGCAGCCCCTCGGGACAGCCCAATGAGCAGTTCTTC,CASSPSGQPNEQFF